These 19 T cell receptor beta chains were all obtained from the same sample, sequenced in a study of shared clonotypes between healthy human individuals. Measured with immunoSEQ multiplex PCR; TCRdb has only the in-frame clones, and not every one. The table shows some 450,000 clones, with roughly three quarters occurring only once. The sequencing input was PBMCs. These receptors came from a woman between 35 and 50 years old in good health. Some clones in this sample may be carry-over from other donors' samples.

The CDR3 is CASSPQNIQETQYF. In DNA, the CDR3 is TGTGCCAGCAGCCCTCAGAACATCCAAGAGACCCAGTACTTC. The chain carries TRBV9 and TRBJ2-5; no firm D call. V gave up 4 bases and J gave up 1 base, with 11 bases separating them. CDR3 length: 14 residues. The V gene's germline CDR1 is SGDLS and CDR2 YYNGEE.

This clone has a single count. With only one base between it and a far larger clone, this is likely a read error. The chain has TRBV4-2 and TRBJ2-7; 12 bases fit TRBD2. The CDR3 totals 19 residues. Germline-derived CDR1 and CDR2 are LGHNA and YNFKEQ. Here the CDR3 DNA reads TGTGCCGGCAGCCAGGAAGGGACTAGCGGGCGAAACCTAGTCTACGAGCAGTACTTC. Its protein is CAGSQEGTSGRNLVYEQYF.

This clone was seen only once. V gene TRBV28 combines with J gene TRBJ2-7; D is possibly TRBD1 (6 bases). This CDR3 comprises 13 residues. Trimming stripped 2 bases from V and 7 bases from J, with 12 bases between. Looked up from germline, CDR1 is MDHEN and CDR2 is SYDVKM. CDR3 amino acids: CASSLPQGWEQYF. CDR3 coding DNA: TGTGCCAGCAGTTTACCACAGGGCTGGGAGCAGTACTTC.

As regards this clone: This likely traces to a read error, being one base from a far larger clone. The V and J genes are TRBV6-1 and TRBJ2-7, with D possibly being TRBD2 (6 bases). CDR1 is MNHNS and CDR2 is SASEGT in the germline V gene. The CDR3 has 14 residues. V dropped 5 bases and J dropped 3 bases, with 14 bases sitting between them. This chain's CDR3 is CASSRLVGGYEQYF. The CDR3 DNA reads as TGTGCCAGCAGTCGACTAGTGGGAGGCTACGAGCAGTACTTC.

The chain employs TRBV28 and TRBJ2-5; weak D call: TRBD2 (5 bases). The CDR3 spans 12 residues. Germline lookup yields CDR1 MDHEN and CDR2 SYDVKM. With 6 bases removed from V and 7 bases from J, the gap between germline ends came to 12 bases. The CDR3 loop reads CASRREAATQYF. In DNA form, the CDR3 reads TGTGCCAGCAGAAGGGAAGCGGCGACCCAGTACTTC.

The chain combines TRBV20-1 with TRBJ2-7, with a weak D call TRBD2 (5 bases). Trimming shortened V by 5 bases and J by 4 bases, and 9 bases separated the two germline ends. CDR3 length: 11 residues. In germline, CDR1 is DFQATT, CDR2 SNEGSKA (reference sequence). The CDR3 DNA reads TGCAGTGCTCCCGGGATTTACGAGCAGTACTTC. It codes for CSAPGIYEQYF.

The J gene is TRBJ1-1, the V gene TRBV11-2; D remains ambiguous. Germline assignment: CDR1 SGHAT and CDR2 FQNNGV. The CDR3 runs to 13 residues. V was shortened by 3 bases and J by 3 bases, with 8 bases between the two germline ends. The CDR3 sequence is CASSFQKDTEAFF. In DNA, the CDR3 is TGTGCCAGCAGCTTTCAAAAGGACACTGAAGCTTTCTTT.

V gene TRBV9 combines with J gene TRBJ2-1, with D possibly being TRBD2 (6 bases). Deletions cut 3 bases from V and 4 bases from J, with 17 bases between. This CDR3 is 16 amino acids long. The germline V gene has CDR1 SGDLS and CDR2 YYNGEE. CDR3 sequence (DNA): TGTGCCAGCAGCGGACCCACCGGGACTTCTTACAATGAGCAGTTCTTC. This codes for CASSGPTGTSYNEQFF.

The rearrangement links TRBV5-4 to TRBJ2-1; D remains ambiguous. Trimming took off 4 bases at V and 0 bases at J, with 8 bases between the two ends. Germline values: CDR1 SGHNT, CDR2 YYREEE (reference sequence). The CDR3 is made up of 14 amino acids. The DNA of the CDR3 is TGTGCCAGCAGCATGCAGAGCTCCTACAATGAGCAGTTCTTC. This codes for CASSMQSSYNEQFF.

This clone appeared a few times. The rearrangement joins TRBV27 to TRBJ1-2, with 7 bases fitting TRBD1. This CDR3 region has 14 residues. Trimming removed 3 bases from V and 5 bases from J; junction bases left unmatched: 6. Germline CDR1 reads MNHEY; CDR2 reads SMNVEV (reference sequence). CDR3 nucleotide sequence: TGTGCCAGCAGTTTTCAGGGGGAGCGGTATGGCTACACCTTC. Translating gives CASSFQGERYGYTF.

This clone has a handful of counts. The chain recombines TRBV29-1 with TRBJ1-3; the D gene is possibly TRBD1 (5 bases). The CDR3 is 14 residues long. CDR1 is SQVTM, CDR2 ANQGSEA, per germline. The V end lost 5 bases, the J end lost 0 bases, and 11 bases lay between the germline ends. CDR3 protein: CSVSGGPSGNTIYF. Here the CDR3 DNA reads TGCAGCGTTTCCGGGGGACCCTCTGGAAACACCATATATTTT.

The chain carries TRBV6-1 and TRBJ2-7; no clear D. CDR1 is MNHNS, CDR2 SASEGT, per germline. The germline V and J ends were trimmed by 1 base and 4 bases, with 5 bases remaining between them. The CDR3 consists of 12 residues. CDR3 in DNA: TGTGCCAGCAGTGAAGTAGGGTACGAGCAGTACTTC. Protein product: CASSEVGYEQYF.

The chain recombines TRBV5-1 with TRBJ2-5; 8 positions agree with TRBD2. Germline-derived CDR1 and CDR2 are SGHRS and YFSETQ. This CDR3 is built from 15 residues. The ends lost 4 bases at V and 2 bases at J; junction bases unmatched: 7. The CDR3 sequence: CASSLMTSEQETQYF. Here the CDR3 DNA reads TGCGCCAGCAGCCTCATGACTAGCGAGCAAGAGACCCAGTACTTC.

Of note for this clone: A much larger clonotype is one base distant, so this may be a read error. The chain employs TRBV2 and TRBJ2-2; weak D call: TRBD2 (5 bases). Germline CDR1 SNHLY, CDR2 FYNNEI. The CDR3 contains 12 residues. This CDR3 is CASSGWIGELLF. The CDR3 DNA reads TGTGCCAGCAGTGGATGGATCGGGGAGCTGCTTTTT.

The chain combines TRBV11-3 with TRBJ2-7, with TRBD1 matching 7 bases. The germline V gene has CDR1 SGHNT and CDR2 YENEEA. The ends lost 4 bases at V and 1 base at J; junction bases unmatched: 7. The CDR3 sequence is 15 residues long. The CDR3, as DNA: TGTGCCAGCAGCTCCGGACAGGACTTATCCTACGAGCAGTACTTC. It yields the protein CASSSGQDLSYEQYF.

Ten or more counts support this clone. V is TRBV13 and J is TRBJ2-1; D ambiguous. The V end lost 1 base, the J end lost 4 bases, and 11 bases lay between the germline ends. Germline values: CDR1 PRHDT, CDR2 FYEKMQ (reference sequence). The length of the CDR3 is 15 residues. CDR3 amino acids: CASSLEKQKYNEQFF. Here the CDR3 DNA reads TGTGCCAGCAGCTTAGAGAAACAGAAATACAATGAGCAGTTCTTC.

J is TRBJ2-1 and V is TRBV4-2; 8 positions agree with TRBD2. V dropped 0 bases and J dropped 3; count of bases not matched to a gene: 4. From germline, CDR1 is LGHNA and CDR2 YNFKEQ. The CDR3 consists of 16 residues. The CDR3 coding sequence is TGTGCCAGCAGCCAAGATTCCAGCGGGAGCTACAATGAGCAGTTCTTC. It specifies CASSQDSSGSYNEQFF.

This chain uses TRBV5-1 with TRBJ2-5, with TRBD2 identical over 10 bases. This CDR3 spans 14 amino acids. CDR1 SGHRS and CDR2 YFSETQ come from the germline V gene. J gave up 4 bases and V 0 bases, and 0 bases lay outside the gene matches. CDR3 amino acids: CASSLGLAGETQYF. CDR3 bases: TGCGCCAGCAGCTTGGGACTAGCGGGAGAGACCCAGTACTTC.

The rearrangement links TRBV6-4 to TRBJ1-5; D is unclear. Germline loops: CDR1 MRHNA, CDR2 SNTAGT. Between the trimmed V and J ends, which lost 4 bases and 5 bases, there was a span of 9 bases. This CDR3 comprises 13 residues. The CDR3 nucleotides read TGTGCCAGCAGTGTGGCCGCCGATCAGCCCCAGCATTTT. Residues: CASSVAADQPQHF.